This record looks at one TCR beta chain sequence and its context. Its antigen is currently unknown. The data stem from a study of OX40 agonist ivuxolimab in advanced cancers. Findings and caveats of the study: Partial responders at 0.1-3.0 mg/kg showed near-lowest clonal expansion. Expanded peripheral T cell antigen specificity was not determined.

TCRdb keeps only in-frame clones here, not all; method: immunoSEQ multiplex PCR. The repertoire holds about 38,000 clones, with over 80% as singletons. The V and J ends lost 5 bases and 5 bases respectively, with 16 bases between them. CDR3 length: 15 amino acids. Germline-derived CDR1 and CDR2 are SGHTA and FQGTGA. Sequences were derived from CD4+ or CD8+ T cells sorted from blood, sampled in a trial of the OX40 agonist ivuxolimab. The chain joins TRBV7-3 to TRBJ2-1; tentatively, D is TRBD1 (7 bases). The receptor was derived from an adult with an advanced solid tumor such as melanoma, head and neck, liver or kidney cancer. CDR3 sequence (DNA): TGTGCCAGCAGCCATCAGGGGGGCTCTAACAATGAGCAGTTCTTC. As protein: CASSHQGGSNNEQFF.